This is a list of T cell receptor beta chains from one sample in a study of cytomegalovirus exposure and HLA in healthy donors. The repertoire was sequenced with immunoSEQ multiplex PCR; TCRdb's copy has only in-frame clones and lacks some. The sample shows 110,000 to 150,000 clones, about 82% of them seen only once. Sequencing was performed on PBMCs. These receptors were obtained from a male donor in good health and CMV-seronegative. Each CDR3 is given without its conserved first and last residue. The order of the fields is D gene, clone size, V gene, J gene, CDR3 protein. A D gene is named only where the DNA matches it firmly. The listing skips clone size in some rows; elsewhere it reads once, few, many or a size class.

.	.	TRBV7-6	TRBJ1-1	ASSLDMNTEAF
.	.	TRBV7-2	TRBJ1-4	ASSLKDSWGEKLF
TRBD1	once	TRBV4-1	TRBJ2-7	ASSQVLGRDSYEQY
.	.	TRBV6-5	TRBJ2-7	ASGGTYWPYEQY
.	.	TRBV5-1	TRBJ2-1	ASSFRSGGNEQF
.	.	TRBV15	TRBJ1-2	ASRWGEELGYT
.	once	TRBV11-2	.	ASSISYEQY
.	once	TRBV7-9	TRBJ1-1	ASSPTAGGGTEAF
TRBD1	.	TRBV11-3	TRBJ1-5	ASSLGAGTGGTYNNQPQH
TRBD2	.	TRBV15	TRBJ2-5	ATSRAGGAGETQY
.	.	TRBV28	TRBJ2-1	ASLTRDGRNEQF
TRBD2	once	TRBV5-6	TRBJ2-5	ASSLPGASGQETQY
TRBD1	.	TRBV9	TRBJ1-4	ASSEIGGEGEKLF
TRBD2	once	TRBV27	TRBJ2-7	ASSLGGGLAREQY
.	.	TRBV27	TRBJ2-7	ASSLSSTRYEQY
TRBD1	.	TRBV4-1	TRBJ1-2	ASSHVAGQTRLEYT
.	.	TRBV6-5	TRBJ1-1	ASSYSARWDTEAF
.	.	TRBV12-5	TRBJ2-2	ASGLYLGGELF
TRBD2	.	TRBV2	TRBJ2-4	ASSPGLAVSKNIQY
.	.	TRBV6-1	TRBJ2-1	ATPGYLSYNEQF
TRBD2	.	TRBV2	TRBJ2-1	ANSLAGGWNEQF
.	.	TRBV19	TRBJ2-5	ASSILAELGQETQY
TRBD2	.	TRBV7-3	TRBJ2-3	ASSLGTSGTDTQY
.	.	TRBV7-9	TRBJ1-2	ASSPSTGISGYT
TRBD1	.	TRBV19	TRBJ2-7	ASSIVVIQFQGAILDGEQY
.	.	TRBV7-9	TRBJ1-2	SSSLRAGEGYT
.	.	TRBV5-1	TRBJ2-7	ASSSGGVGFSYEQY
TRBD1	once	TRBV27	TRBJ2-7	ASSVIKTGHEQY
.	.	TRBV7-2	TRBJ1-3	ASSFMDSSGNTIY
.	.	TRBV13	TRBJ1-2	ASSLGENNYGYT
.	.	TRBV7-2	TRBJ2-1	ASSLAGAYNEQF
.	few	TRBV19	TRBJ1-1	ASGRGFRGAGDMNTEAF
.	.	TRBV27	TRBJ1-1	ASQVGVTNTEAF
TRBD1	.	TRBV5-1	.	ASSRTQGAAHEQY
TRBD1	.	TRBV27	TRBJ2-7	ASSLYSRGQGADEQY
TRBD1	.	TRBV15	TRBJ1-3	ATSSSTGTAGNTIY